These 24 T cell receptor beta chains came from one sample sequenced in a study of T cell responses to AZD1222 COVID-19 vaccine. Data came from immunoSEQ multiplex PCR; TCRdb stores just in-frame clones and leaves some out. The sample holds some 84,000 clones, 80% to 90% seen once. Source: peripheral blood, taken on day 0 of AZD1222 vaccination. The receptors derive from an adult in good health.

The rearrangement uses TRBV29-1 and TRBJ1-2, with D possibly being TRBD1 (6 bases). Germline CDR1 SQVTM, CDR2 ANQGSEA. This CDR3 has 12 residues. V was shortened by 7 bases and J by 4 bases, with 13 bases between the two germline ends. The chain's CDR3 is CSASGQLYGYTF. The CDR3 DNA follows: TGCAGCGCCTCAGGACAGCTCTATGGCTACACCTTC.

The chain has TRBV6-5 and TRBJ2-5; D ambiguous. The V and J ends lost 2 bases and 2 bases respectively, with 12 bases between them. Germline V gene data show CDR1 as MNHEY and CDR2 as SVGAGI. This CDR3 contains 15 residues. The CDR3 loop is CASSYNGPRQETQYF. As DNA, the CDR3 is TGTGCCAGCAGTTACAACGGGCCCCGTCAAGAGACCCAGTACTTC.

The chain carries TRBV2 and TRBJ2-2; D unresolved. The CDR3 consists of 15 residues. V was cut by 11 bases and J by 3 bases, with 19 bases left in between. Germline-derived CDR1 and CDR2 are SNHLY and FYNNEI. CDR3 in amino acids: CASVGPQYYTGELFF. CDR3 in DNA: TGTGCCTCCGTAGGGCCCCAATATTACACCGGGGAGCTGTTTTTT.

The chain recombines TRBV7-3 with TRBJ2-2; 9 nucleotides match TRBD2. Losses at the gene ends were 0 bases for V and 4 bases for J; bases not matched to a gene: 3. From germline, CDR1 is SGHTA and CDR2 FQGTGA. The CDR3 is 16 amino acids. This CDR3 is CASSLTAGGGTGELFF. The CDR3 region has the DNA TGTGCCAGCAGCTTAACGGCGGGAGGGGGCACCGGGGAGCTGTTTTTT.

The gene calls are TRBV24-1 and TRBJ1-5; D is ambiguous. Trimming removed 3 bases from V and 7 bases from J, with 18 bases in between. CDR1 KGHDR and CDR2 SFDVKD come from the germline V gene. The CDR3 is 16 residues long. The CDR3 here is CATSDPLGPGGQPQHF. The CDR3 DNA reads as TGTGCCACCAGTGATCCCCTGGGTCCGGGCGGGCAGCCCCAGCATTTT.

The chain joins TRBV11-2 to TRBJ2-1, with TRBD2 as a possible D gene (5 bases). Trimming left V 5 bases short and J 2 bases short, with 13 bases between. In germline, CDR1 is SGHAT, CDR2 FQNNGV. The CDR3 has 15 residues. The chain's CDR3 is CASSLRVAPYNEQFF. The CDR3 DNA reads TGTGCCAGCAGCCTACGAGTAGCGCCCTACAATGAGCAGTTCTTC. Full variable domain (rest looked up from reference TRBV11-2 and TRBJ2-1): EAGVAQSPRYKIIEKRQSVAFWCNPISGHATLYWYQQILGQGPKLLIQFQNNGVVDDSQLPKDRFSAERLKGVDSTLKIQPAKLEDSAVYLCASSLRVAPYNEQFFGPGTRLTVL.

The chain carries TRBV5-1 and TRBJ1-4; 8 nucleotides line up with TRBD1. Unmatched junction bases numbered 6, after V lost 4 bases and J lost 4 bases. Germline CDR1 and CDR2: SGHRS and YFSETQ. The CDR3 spans 15 residues. The CDR3 is CASSALQGDNEKLFF. The CDR3 coding sequence is TGCGCCAGCAGCGCCTTACAGGGGGATAATGAAAAACTGTTTTTT.

The genes are TRBV3-1 (or the pseudogene TRBV3-2) and TRBJ2-3; D gene unclear. CDR1 and CDR2 from the germline V gene are LGHDT and YNNKEL (reference sequence). The CDR3 runs 13 residues. V shed 1 base and J shed 4 bases, with 6 bases lying between them. The CDR3 reads CASSQGTADTQYF. The CDR3 DNA reads as TGTGCCAGCAGCCAAGGGACCGCAGATACGCAGTATTTT.

The V call is TRBV9, the J call TRBJ2-5; no definite D call. The germline CDR1 and CDR2 sequences are SGDLS and YYNGEE. This CDR3 is 14 amino acids long. V dropped 3 bases and J dropped 2 bases, with 11 bases sitting between them. This chain's CDR3 is CASSARPRQETQYF. DNA for the CDR3: TGTGCCAGCAGCGCCCGTCCTAGGCAAGAGACCCAGTACTTC.

V is TRBV6-1 and J is TRBJ1-2; TRBD1 might be the D (5 bases). The CDR3 is 13 residues long. Trimming stripped 3 bases from V and 5 bases from J, with 10 bases between. Per germline, CDR1 MNHNS and CDR2 SASEGT. CDR3 nucleotides: TGTGCCAGCAGTGAGACAGTACTATATGGCTACACCTTC. Its protein is CASSETVLYGYTF.

This chain links TRBV7-9 with TRBJ2-1; possible D gene TRBD2, 6 bases. The CDR3 has 11 residues. Germline V lookup: CDR1 SEHNR, CDR2 FQNEAQ (reference sequence). With 5 bases removed from V and 8 bases from J, the gap between germline ends came to 7 bases. CDR3 coding DNA: TGTGCCAGCAGCGGAGGGGATGAGCAGTTCTTC. Residues: CASSGGDEQFF.

This clone was seen more than once but under ten times. CDR3 DNA: TGTGCCAGCAGGCAGCCGAACACTGAAGCTTTCTTT. The encoded protein is CASRQPNTEAFF. This chain connects TRBV5-6 to TRBJ1-1; D is undetermined. CDR3 length equals 12 residues. Trimming pared 5 bases from V and 1 base from J, leaving 6 bases between. From germline, CDR1 is SGHDT and CDR2 YYEEEE.

The CDR3 DNA sequence: TGTGCCAGCAGCTCCGGGACACTTCAGCCCCAGCATTTT. Protein sequence: CASSSGTLQPQHF. The chain couples TRBV6-5 to TRBJ1-5; D may be TRBD1 (6 bases). Germline CDR1 reads MNHEY; CDR2 reads SVGAGI. This CDR3 has 13 amino acids. V was trimmed by 6 bases and J by 6 bases, leaving 12 bases between them.

The rearrangement uses TRBV7-5 and TRBJ2-2. TRBV7-5 is given as a pseudogene. The CDR3 contains 18 residues. The chain's CDR3 is CVRSLDLPPIVDTGELFF. The CDR3 nucleotides are TGTGTCAGAAGCTTAGATCTTCCCCCCATCGTGGACACCGGGGAGCTGTTTTTT.

The chain carries TRBV7-9 and TRBJ2-3; D gene unclear. V was trimmed by 7 bases and J by 7 bases, leaving 15 bases between them. The CDR3 is 13 amino acids. Germline loops: CDR1 SEHNR, CDR2 FQNEAQ (reference sequence). CDR3 amino acids: CASKQRKGNTQYF. The CDR3 DNA reads as TGTGCCAGCAAACAGCGCAAAGGGAATACGCAGTATTTT.

J is TRBJ2-3 and V is TRBV28, with 7 positions matching TRBD2. This CDR3 is built from 16 residues. Trimming cost V 7 bases and J 0 bases; bases outside gene matches: 10. Germline-derived CDR1 and CDR2 are MDHEN and SYDVKM. The CDR3 protein is CASMGLPLFSTDTQYF. The CDR3 DNA reads TGTGCCAGCATGGGACTACCTTTATTTAGCACAGATACGCAGTATTTT. Together with reference TRBV28 and TRBJ2-3, the CDR3 gives the full variable domain: DVKVTQSSRYLVKRTGEKVFLECVQDMDHENMFWYRQDPGLGLRLIYFSYDVKMKEKGDIPEGYSVSREKKERFSLILESASTNQTSMYLCASMGLPLFSTDTQYFGPGTRLTVL.

CDR3 DNA: TGCGCCAGCAGCTTGACTCCTGGACAGGGCGGAAACACCATATATTTT. It translates to CASSLTPGQGGNTIYF. The J gene is TRBJ1-3, the V gene TRBV5-1, with TRBD1 identical over 8 bases. The V gene end was trimmed by 1 base and the J gene end by 4 bases; junction bases not matched to a gene: 7. CDR1 and CDR2 from the germline V gene are SGHRS and YFSETQ. This CDR3 has 16 residues.

The V and J genes are TRBV5-4 and TRBJ2-3; perhaps TRBD1 as D (6 bases). Deletions cut 4 bases from V and 5 bases from J, with 11 bases between. The germline gives CDR1 SGHNT, CDR2 YYREEE (reference sequence). The CDR3 extends over 13 amino acids. CDR3 sequence: CASSDTGIDTQYF. CDR3 DNA sequence: TGTGCCAGCAGCGACACAGGGATAGATACGCAGTATTTT.

This clone was observed a few times. The rearrangement links TRBV5-1 to TRBJ2-2; 8 nucleotides agree with TRBD2. The germline V gene has CDR1 SGHRS and CDR2 YFSETQ. CDR3 length equals 15 residues. J lost 4 bases, V lost 6 bases, and 8 bases had no gene match. In DNA, the CDR3 is TGCGCCAGCAACCCACTAGCGGTGGGCACCGGGGAGCTGTTTTTT. It specifies CASNPLAVGTGELFF.

CDR3 DNA: TGTGCCAGCAGCTTAATAAGACTCCTTACCCGCTCCTACAATGAGCAGTTCTTC. As protein: CASSLIRLLTRSYNEQFF. This chain links TRBV7-2 with TRBJ2-1; D is undetermined. Germline V CDR1 and CDR2: SGHTA, FQGNSA. V was trimmed by 2 bases and J by 0 bases, leaving 17 bases between them. This CDR3 is built from 18 residues.

V gene TRBV6-1 combines with J gene TRBJ1-3; no reliable D call. Trimming removed 3 bases at V and 4 bases at J, with 19 bases between. The CDR3 sequence is 17 residues long. CDR1 and CDR2 from the germline V gene are MNHNS and SASEGT. The CDR3 bases are TGTGCCAGCAGTGACCGATTTGGTTCAGTGGCGGGAAACACCATATATTTT. The encoded protein is CASSDRFGSVAGNTIYF.

This chain joins TRBV4-1 and TRBJ2-2; D is unresolved. The CDR3 loop spans 17 amino acids. Trimming removed 1 base from V and 1 base from J, with 13 bases in between. Germline CDR1 MGHRA, CDR2 YSYEKL. Here the CDR3 reads CASSQVVGPRNTGELFF. Here the CDR3 DNA reads TGCGCCAGCAGCCAAGTTGTGGGCCCCCGGAACACCGGGGAGCTGTTTTTT.

V and J are TRBV19 and TRBJ2-4, with D hard to call. The CDR3 sequence is 15 residues long. The germline V gene has CDR1 LNHDA and CDR2 SQIVND (reference sequence). Trimming left V 3 bases short and J 0 bases short, with 9 bases between. The CDR3 here is CASSMESRAKNIQYF. In DNA, the CDR3 is TGTGCCAGTAGTATGGAGAGTCGAGCCAAAAACATTCAGTACTTC.

J is TRBJ2-1 and V is TRBV19; TRBD1 matches at 10 bases. The CDR3 sequence is 14 residues long. Trimming took 8 bases from V and 8 from J; bases not matched to a gene: 9. Germline values: CDR1 LNHDA, CDR2 SQIVND (reference sequence). In nucleotides, the CDR3 is TGTGCCAGTGAAGACAGGGGGCGAGTATATGAGCAGTTCTTC. Amino acids: CASEDRGRVYEQFF.